This entry describes one T cell receptor (beta chain). The repertoire was sequenced with immunoSEQ multiplex PCR; TCRdb's copy has only in-frame clones and lacks some. The table records under 70,000 clones, 80% to 90% of them present only once. This record belongs to a study of blood T cell repertoires in COVID-19. Across the study: The analysed material was cDNA or gDNA that came from T cells, B-cell-depleted T cells, or PBMCs.

The CDR3 contains 14 residues. V shed 4 bases and J 8 bases; nucleotides not matched to a gene: 8. Germline lookup yields CDR1 SGHAT and CDR2 FQNNGV. This TCR was recovered from an elderly woman with acute or convalescent COVID-19. The sample comprised peripheral blood. V and J are TRBV11-2 and TRBJ1-2; 9 bases map to TRBD1. This CDR3 reads CASSSTGQGWGYTF. CDR3 sequence (DNA): TGTGCCAGCAGCTCTACGGGACAGGGATGGGGCTACACCTTC.